Each of the 27 T cell receptor beta chains below was sequenced from the same sample in a study of T cells after yellow fever vaccination (dated by TCRdb to between 2019 and 2020). The library was produced with 5' RACE. Instrument used: Illumina NovaSeq 6000. The public reads were reanalyzed by TCRdb: fastp trimming at Q25, MiXCR alignment, in-frame beta chains only. Duplicate CDR3 protein sequences are folded into a single record with the most common DNA and genes. The sample has about 260,000 distinct CDR3 sequences on record, more than 3.5% of them singletons. Of the sample, under 20% falls within the top ten clones. Explained via the paper, the treatment or condition label denotes: live attenuated yellow fever vaccine strain. This material consisted of PBMCs, taken 15 days after the yellow fever booster vaccination. The source of these receptors is a man younger than 35 who received the YFV17D yellow fever vaccine.

This clonotype was recorded at least ten times. CDR3 protein: CASSLISPTDTQYF. CDR3 in DNA: TGTGCCAGCAGTTTAATTTCCCCGACAGATACGCAGTATTTT. This sequence joins TRBV12-3 or TRBV12-4 and TRBJ2-3; D is uncertain. Trimming removed 2 bases from V and 3 bases from J, with 9 bases in between. This CDR3 is built from 14 residues.

This clonotype was detected a few times. This chain uses TRBV4-1 with TRBJ2-1; 9 bases map to TRBD1. Germline CDR1 is MGHRA and CDR2 is YSYEKL. V lost 4 bases, J lost 6 bases, and 10 bases stayed unmatched. This CDR3 region has 16 residues. In DNA, the CDR3 is TGCGCCAGCAGCCTCCTACAACAGGGGGCAGGCAATGAGCAGTTCTTC. Its protein product is CASSLLQQGAGNEQFF.

In its sample, this clonotype was seen many times. The chain couples TRBV5-1 to TRBJ1-1; weak D call: TRBD1 (5 bases). This CDR3 has 15 amino acids. V was cut by 4 bases and J by 3 bases, with 16 bases left in between. The V gene's germline CDR1 is SGHRS and CDR2 YFSETQ. As DNA, the CDR3 is TGCGCCAGCAGCCCCTTCCCAGGGACCGACACTGAAGCTTTCTTT. Translating gives CASSPFPGTDTEAFF.

This clonotype was found many times. The CDR3 loop is CASSPTGRGYNEQFF. DNA for the CDR3: TGTGCCAGCAGCCCGACAGGGCGAGGTTACAATGAGCAGTTCTTC. The chain combines TRBV5-4 with TRBJ2-1, with TRBD1 identical over 7 bases. V lost 4 bases to trimming and J lost 4 bases; unmatched junction nucleotides: 8. CDR1 and CDR2 from the germline V gene are SGHNT and YYREEE (reference sequence). The CDR3 length is 15 residues.

This clonotype has at least ten counts. The V and J genes are TRBV7-4 and TRBJ2-7, with 7 bases matching TRBD2. There are 19 residues in the CDR3. CDR1 and CDR2 (germline): SGHVT, SQSDAQ. Unmatched junction bases numbered 15, after V lost 1 base and J lost 0 bases. Here the CDR3 reads CASSLEGVTSQSRSYEQYF. For the CDR3, the DNA is TGTGCCAGCAGCTTAGAAGGAGTGACTAGCCAGTCCCGCTCCTACGAGCAGTACTTC.

This clonotype was counted ten times or more. V usage is TRBV10-3 and J usage is TRBJ1-1, with TRBD1 as a possible D gene (6 bases). Germline lookup yields CDR1 ENHRY and CDR2 SYGVKD. This CDR3 is built from 15 residues. Trimming took 10 bases from V and 0 from J, leaving 18 bases between them. CDR3 protein: CATGKGGRVNTEAFF. The DNA for the CDR3 is TGTGCCACGGGAAAAGGGGGAAGGGTGAACACTGAAGCTTTCTTT.

This clonotype was observed at least ten times. The chain links TRBV20-1 to TRBJ2-2, with TRBD1 matching 12 bases. Germline V gives CDR1 DFQATT, CDR2 SNEGSKA (reference sequence). Losses at the gene ends were 5 bases for V and 8 bases for J; bases not matched to a gene: 12. This CDR3 region has 16 residues. The CDR3 loop reads CSARTSGTGGEGELFF. Written as DNA, the CDR3 is TGCAGTGCTCGCACCTCCGGGACAGGGGGCGAAGGGGAGCTGTTTTTT.

This clonotype was detected ten times or more. This chain connects TRBV6-6 to TRBJ2-2, with D possibly TRBD1 on 6 matching bases. The CDR3 runs to 16 residues. V gave up 0 bases and J gave up 3 bases, with 11 bases separating them. The V gene's germline CDR1 is MNHNY and CDR2 SVGAGI (reference sequence). As DNA, the CDR3 is TGTGCCAGCAGTTACTCTCTTTACAGGGACACCGGGGAGCTGTTTTTT. It specifies CASSYSLYRDTGELFF.

This clonotype was detected many times. The gene calls are TRBV20-1 and TRBJ2-3; D unclear. V was trimmed by 1 base and J by 3 bases, leaving 11 bases between them. The CDR3 has 14 amino acids. Germline V CDR1 and CDR2: DFQATT, SNEGSKA (reference sequence). Here the CDR3 DNA reads TGCAGTGCTAGAGGATCTTACCAGACAGATACGCAGTATTTT. This gives the protein CSARGSYQTDTQYF.

In this sample, this clonotype turned up many times. The chain links TRBV6-5 to TRBJ1-2, with TRBD1 matching over 7 bases. V lost 5 bases and J lost 0; bases outside the gene matches: 3. The CDR3 has 14 amino acids. Looked up from germline, CDR1 is MNHEY and CDR2 is SVGAGI. CDR3 DNA sequence: TGTGCCAGCAGTCGGGACAGCCCTAACTATGGCTACACCTTC. It yields the protein CASSRDSPNYGYTF.

The chain links TRBV7-2 to TRBJ1-5; D is possibly TRBD1 (6 bases). CDR3 length: 15 residues. Trimming left V 2 bases short and J 6 bases short, with 14 bases between. CDR1 is SGHTA, CDR2 FQGNSA, per germline. CDR3 protein: CASSLRQGPTQPQHF. CDR3 bases: TGTGCCAGCAGCTTACGGCAGGGGCCCACTCAGCCCCAGCATTTT. The variable domain in full, completed from reference TRBV7-2 and TRBJ1-5, reads GAGVSQSPSNKVTEKGKDVELRCDPISGHTALYWYRQSLGQGLEFLIYFQGNSAPDKSGLPSDRFSAERTGGSVSTLTIQRTQQEDSAVYLCASSLRQGPTQPQHFGDGTRLSIL.

This clonotype was detected ten times or more. The chain employs TRBV20-1 and TRBJ2-3; weak D call: TRBD1 (5 bases). The V gene's germline CDR1 is DFQATT and CDR2 SNEGSKA (reference sequence). Trimming shortened V by 6 bases and J by 0 bases, and 16 bases separated the two germline ends. The CDR3 totals 15 residues. This chain's CDR3 is CSAIRGASSTDTQYF. CDR3 nucleotides: TGCAGTGCCATCCGTGGGGCCTCTAGCACAGATACGCAGTATTTT.

This clonotype was found many times. The V gene is TRBV12-3 or TRBV12-4, the J gene TRBJ1-1; the D is unclear. The V gene lost 5 bases and the J gene lost 0 bases, with 7 bases spanning the gap. This CDR3 spans 13 amino acids. The CDR3 nucleotides read TGTGCCAGCAGTGCACTGGTGAACACTGAAGCTTTCTTT. Its translation is CASSALVNTEAFF.

This clonotype was seen many times. The chain recombines TRBV5-1 with TRBJ2-7; D may be TRBD2 (6 bases). V was pared by 4 bases and J by 6 bases, with 14 bases between. CDR3 length: 13 residues. Germline values: CDR1 SGHRS, CDR2 YFSETQ. The chain's CDR3 is CASSRRQGGEQYF. The CDR3 region has the DNA TGCGCCAGCAGCCGACGCCAGGGAGGCGAGCAGTACTTC.

In this sample, this clonotype turned up many times. This chain links TRBV5-1 with TRBJ2-7; no reliable D call. The CDR3 has 13 amino acids. V was pared by 2 bases and J by 3 bases, with 9 bases between. CDR1 SGHRS and CDR2 YFSETQ come from the germline V gene. This CDR3 reads CASSFSRSYEQYF. The CDR3 coding sequence is TGCGCCAGCAGCTTTTCCAGGAGCTACGAGCAGTACTTC.

The J gene is TRBJ1-2, the V gene TRBV6-5; no definite D call. Trimming took off 0 bases at V and 4 bases at J, with 12 bases between the two ends. The CDR3 totals 15 residues. CDR1 MNHEY and CDR2 SVGAGI come from the germline V gene. The CDR3 region is CASSYSKRFVYGYTF. DNA for the CDR3: TGTGCCAGCAGTTACTCGAAAAGATTTGTCTATGGCTACACCTTC.

This clonotype was detected many times. The rearrangement links TRBV5-1 to TRBJ2-5; D possibly corresponds to TRBD1 (6 bases). V shed 4 bases and J shed 2 bases, with 9 bases lying between them. Per the germline V gene, CDR1 is SGHRS and CDR2 is YFSETQ. The CDR3 contains 13 residues. CDR3 in DNA: TGCGCCAGCAGCCCTGGACAGCAAGAGACCCAGTACTTC. It codes for CASSPGQQETQYF.

This clonotype was observed many times. The chain uses TRBV7-2 and TRBJ2-5; 9 nucleotides agree with TRBD2. V was pared by 1 base and J by 5 bases, with 11 bases of the junction left unmatched. This CDR3 is built from 17 residues. Germline-derived CDR1 and CDR2 are SGHTA and FQGNSA. The CDR3 DNA sequence: TGTGCCAGCAGCTTAGTTGGCGGGGGGGCTCTGGGGGAGACCCAGTACTTC. Its protein is CASSLVGGGALGETQYF.

This clonotype was observed many times. The chain employs TRBV12-3 or TRBV12-4 and TRBJ2-3; D perhaps matches TRBD2 (6 bases). The CDR3 has 18 amino acids. V shed 6 bases and J shed 10 bases, with 32 bases lying between them. The CDR3 reads CASSLAAGPAEGKWAQYF. The CDR3 bases are TGTGCCAGCAGCCTCGCGGCGGGTCCGGCGGAGGGAAAATGGGCGCAGTATTTT.

This clonotype was seen repeatedly, ten times or more. The chain couples TRBV7-2 to TRBJ1-5; 7 bases map to TRBD1. CDR1 SGHTA and CDR2 FQGNSA come from the germline V gene. Trimming cost V 4 bases and J 11 bases; bases outside gene matches: 8. The CDR3 runs to 13 residues. For the CDR3, the DNA is TGTGCCAGCAGCTCGAGGGGACAGCAGGCCCAGCATTTT. Protein sequence: CASSSRGQQAQHF. The full variable domain, in which reference TRBV7-2 and TRBJ1-5 provide the parts outside the CDR3, is GAGVSQSPSNKVTEKGKDVELRCDPISGHTALYWYRQSLGQGLEFLIYFQGNSAPDKSGLPSDRFSAERTGGSVSTLTIQRTQQEDSAVYLCASSSRGQQAQHFGDGTRLSIL.

This clonotype was recorded many times. The rearrangement uses TRBV4-1 and TRBJ2-5; 11 nucleotides agree with TRBD1. Germline values: CDR1 MGHRA, CDR2 YSYEKL. V was pared by 6 bases and J by 5 bases, with 8 bases of the junction left unmatched. The CDR3 consists of 15 residues. In DNA form, the CDR3 reads TGCGCCAGCAGAAGGGGACAGGGGGTGTCGGAGACCCAGTACTTC. It yields the protein CASRRGQGVSETQYF.

This clonotype was recorded many times. V usage is TRBV7-9 and J usage is TRBJ1-2; D uncertain. Per the germline V gene, CDR1 is SEHNR and CDR2 is FQNEAQ (reference sequence). The CDR3 has 16 residues. Trimming cost V 7 bases and J 6 bases, with 24 bases left between them. The CDR3 coding sequence is TGTGCCAGCACCGATTACCCAGGTTCGGCTATTGATGGCTACACCTTC. Residues: CASTDYPGSAIDGYTF.

In this sample, this clonotype turned up many times. The V call is TRBV6-5, the J call TRBJ2-5; 14 nucleotides agree with TRBD2. The CDR3 covers 15 residues. V dropped 6 bases and J dropped 5; count of bases not matched to a gene: 5. Germline V gene lookup returns CDR1 MNHEY and CDR2 SVGAGI. The CDR3 DNA sequence: TGTGCCAGCAGGACTAGCGGGGGGGCCCGGGAGACCCAGTACTTC. It specifies CASRTSGGARETQYF.

This clonotype was seen many times. The chain joins TRBV2 to TRBJ1-5; possibly TRBD1 for D (5 bases). CDR1 is SNHLY, CDR2 FYNNEI, per germline. CDR3 size: 14 residues. V dropped 3 bases and J dropped 4 bases, with 10 bases sitting between them. In DNA, the CDR3 is TGTGCCAGCAGTGACAGGGTGCCTAATCAGCCCCAGCATTTT. Protein: CASSDRVPNQPQHF.

This clonotype was detected ten times or more. V and J are TRBV28 and TRBJ2-3; 9 nucleotides agree with TRBD2. The trim removed 6 bases at V and 5 bases at J, leaving 9 bases unmatched. The germline V gene has CDR1 MDHEN and CDR2 SYDVKM. This CDR3 has 15 residues. CDR3 coding DNA: TGTGCCAGCAGCCCTGACGGACTAGCGCTAGATACGCAGTATTTT. This gives the protein CASSPDGLALDTQYF.

This clonotype was seen repeatedly, ten times or more. This chain links TRBV4-1 with TRBJ2-3; D not resolved. The CDR3 has 13 residues. Between the trimmed V and J ends, which lost 2 bases and 5 bases, there was a span of 8 bases. Germline V gene data show CDR1 as MGHRA and CDR2 as YSYEKL. The CDR3 coding sequence is TGCGCCAGCAGCCAAAAGCTAGGAGATACGCAGTATTTT. Its translation is CASSQKLGDTQYF.

Worth noting for this clonotype: This may come from a read error, since a much larger clone is one base off. The rearrangement uses TRBV18 and TRBJ1-5; 9 bases align to TRBD1. The CDR3 runs 15 residues. The germline V gene has CDR1 KGHSH and CDR2 LQKENI. The CDR3 coding sequence is TGTGCCAGCTCCGCCGGGACAGGGTGGAATCAGCCCCGGCATTTT. Protein sequence: CASSAGTGWNQPRHF. Full variable domain (missing parts from reference TRBV18 and TRBJ1-5): NAGVMQNPRHLVRRRGQEARLRCSPMKGHSHVYWYRQLPEEGLKFMVYLQKENIIDESGMPKERFSAEFPKEGPSILRIQQVVRGDSAAYFCASSAGTGWNQPRHFGDGTRLSIL.